Listed below are T cell receptor beta chains from one sample, sequenced in a study of T cells in Graves' hyperthyroidism and ophthalmopathy. MiXCR, run by TCRdb on the multiplex PCR reads, gives a single entry per CDR3 protein. The top ten hold 30% to 35% of the sample, which has 250,000 or so distinct CDR3 sequences, 12% to 15% seen once. Material for sequencing was blood. The receptors were sampled from a woman in her forties or fifties with Graves' hyperthyroidism that later progressed to Graves' ophthalmopathy. The CDR3 runs from the conserved cysteine through the conserved F or W. A D gene is named only where the DNA matches it firmly. The listing skips clone size in some rows; elsewhere it reads once, few, many or a size class.

V gene	J gene	D gene	clone size	CDR3 protein
TRBV10-3	TRBJ1-6	NA	few	CASRSSTGLKSPLHF
TRBV5-1	TRBJ2-5	TRBD1	many	CASEHTGDETQYF
TRBV20-1	TRBJ2-1	NA	NA	CSASKGLNNEQFF
TRBV9	TRBJ1-2	NA	few	CASSPRRVERNYGYTF
TRBV28	TRBJ2-7	TRBD1	many	CASTPPTGTGDLGLYEQYF
TRBV5-1	TRBJ2-1	NA	many	CASMGNSYNEQFF
TRBV2	TRBJ2-1	TRBD2	NA	CASRTTSGNNEQFF
TRBV18	TRBJ2-1	NA	many	CASSPSSDPGANEQFF
TRBV9	TRBJ1-1	TRBD1	NA	CASSPRYGTANGVTPEAFF
TRBV6-1	TRBJ1-4	NA	few	CASSGTGFQGEKLFF
TRBV5-1	TRBJ1-1	NA	many	CASSWADRNTEAFF
TRBV20-1	TRBJ2-2	TRBD1	NA	CSASDTGTVNIGELFF
TRBV3-1	TRBJ2-5	NA	NA	CASSQEKGTAQYF
TRBV6-1	TRBJ1-5	TRBD1	NA	CASSRNPRGSNQPQHF
TRBV28	TRBJ1-2	NA	few	CASREGLVNYGYTF
TRBV19	TRBJ2-1	NA	NA	CASTTDSGSYNEQFF
TRBV6-2/TRBV6-3	TRBJ2-4	NA	many	CASSYVQNGQNIQYF
TRBV12-3/TRBV12-4	TRBJ1-2	NA	many	CASSLERSYGYTF
TRBV20-1	TRBJ2-7	NA	many	CSARMPGRSSYEQYF
TRBV5-8	TRBJ1-1	NA	NA	CASSYGQQVVAEAFF
TRBV5-1	TRBJ2-5	NA	NA	CASSLVADSPETQYF
TRBV15	TRBJ2-1	NA	many	CATSRGGFSNEQFF
TRBV5-1	TRBJ2-2	TRBD1	NA	CASSGPQGAAGELFF
TRBV7-6	TRBJ2-7	NA	many	CASSAGRVEQYF
TRBV7-8	TRBJ2-7	NA	NA	CASKVDSSYEQYF
TRBV20-1	TRBJ2-1	TRBD2	few	CSASEREVLGEQFF
TRBV30	TRBJ2-1	NA	many	CAWTASGYSYNEQFF
TRBV7-9	TRBJ2-4	NA	many	CASTTGLGQNIQYF
TRBV15	TRBJ1-1	TRBD1	many	CATSRGRGRGVNTEAFF
TRBV5-1	TRBJ2-2	NA	NA	CASSLERGMDTGELFF
TRBV5-8	TRBJ2-5	TRBD1	few	CASSLEFTGESGETQYF
TRBV10-2	TRBJ2-3	TRBD2	many	CASSEGTSGRTDTQYF
TRBV20-1	TRBJ2-7	TRBD2	many	CSARASGRASDEQYF
TRBV24-1	TRBJ2-7	NA	NA	CATSTGTDAYEQYF
TRBV3-1	TRBJ2-7	NA	many	CASSQSISLEEQYF
TRBV7-2	TRBJ1-2	TRBD1	few	CASSPDRAGYGYTF
TRBV3-1	TRBJ1-1	NA	many	CASRRKTGGNTEAFF
TRBV18	TRBJ2-5	TRBD2	many	CASSPPGLAGIETQYF
TRBV27	TRBJ2-1	NA	many	CASASASSYNEQFF
TRBV27	TRBJ2-2	TRBD2	many	CASSLGLAPNTGELFF
TRBV7-6	TRBJ2-3	TRBD1	NA	CASSLSTGQPTDTQYF
TRBV7-3	TRBJ2-1	NA	many	CASSPGSNNEQFF
TRBV5-1	TRBJ1-2	TRBD1	NA	CASSHNRGGNYGYTF
TRBV20-1	TRBJ2-7	TRBD2	NA	CSATTSGSGYEQYF
TRBV7-9	TRBJ2-3	TRBD2	NA	CASHLGTSGTDTQYF
TRBV9	TRBJ2-7	NA	many	CASSVGTDGEQYF
TRBV28	TRBJ2-7	TRBD2	many	CASSLIYTSGSPSYEQYF
TRBV20-1	TRBJ2-1	NA	many	CSTPRPSGINEQFF
TRBV11-2	TRBJ1-3	NA	many	CASSLDAGNTIYF
TRBV28	TRBJ2-7	TRBD2	many	CASSPATSGGNYEQYF
TRBV18	TRBJ1-2	TRBD1	NA	CASSPSTGSTYGYTF
TRBV19	TRBJ2-5	TRBD2	many	CASSVPGLGETQYF
TRBV12-3/TRBV12-4	TRBJ2-7	NA	many	CASSAGWSYEQYF
TRBV6-1	TRBJ2-7	NA	many	CASSDWHEQYF
TRBV2	TRBJ2-3	NA	many	CATGISTDTQYF
TRBV20-1	TRBJ2-3	TRBD2	many	CSARTSRGTDTQYF
TRBV20-1	TRBJ2-1	NA	many	CSARDPRSLGEQFF
TRBV25-1	TRBJ2-1	TRBD2	NA	CASSGPSGQYNEQFF
TRBV2	TRBJ2-3	TRBD2	many	CASNGASGRGTDTQYF